Listed below are T cell receptor beta chains from one sample, sequenced in a study of regulatory T cells in long-lasting Graves disease. MiXCR, run by TCRdb on the multiplex PCR reads, gives a single entry per CDR3 protein. The sample yields roughly 610,000 distinct CDR3 sequences, 15% to 20% seen once. This sample was shared with a second study, whose subject was T cells in Graves' hyperthyroidism and ophthalmopathy.

Sequencing was performed on peripheral blood mononuclear cells (PBMCs), taken at new diagnosis, from a patient treated with antithyroid drugs. The receptors derive from a woman aged 25 to 39 with Graves disease. The CDR3 runs from the conserved cysteine through the conserved F or W. D genes are given only for firm matches. Clone size, where shown, is once, few, many, or a class for clones that have expanded.

. | TRBJ2-1 | TRBD2 | TRBV6-4 | CASAGLAGGMDEQFF | TGTGCCAGCGCAGGACTAGCGGGAGGTATGGATGAGCAGTTCTTC
many | TRBJ2-2 | TRBD2 | TRBV6-1 | CASSEPGRGTGELFF | TGTGCCAGCAGTGAACCCGGGAGGGGGACCGGGGAGCTGTTTTTT
many | TRBJ2-1 | TRBD1 | TRBV11-2 | CASSSRDRDTNEQFF | TGTGCCAGCAGCTCGCGGGACAGGGATACCAATGAGCAGTTCTTC
. | TRBJ1-3 | . | TRBV28 | CASRAASSGNTIYF | TGTGCCAGCCGGGCAGCCAGCTCTGGAAACACCATATATTTT
. | TRBJ2-3 | . | TRBV7-2 | CASSLDGGWDTQYF | TGTGCCAGCAGCTTAGATGGTGGGTGGGATACGCAGTATTTT
many | TRBJ2-2 | TRBD1 | TRBV7-9 | CASSPLGRTGSTGELFF | TGTGCCAGCAGCCCCCTTGGGAGGACAGGGAGCACCGGGGAGCTGTTTTTT
. | TRBJ2-2 | . | TRBV20-1 | CSAGGTENTGELFF | TGCAGTGCTGGCGGGACGGAGAACACCGGGGAGCTGTTTTTT
few | TRBJ2-3 | TRBD2 | TRBV29-1 | CSVEVYPGLALSTDTQYF | TGCAGCGTTGAAGTATACCCGGGACTAGCGCTTAGCACAGATACGCAGTATTTT
few | TRBJ1-1 | . | TRBV20-1 | CRGAPGVTEAFF | TGCAGGGGGGCCCCGGGGGTCACTGAAGCTTTCTTT
few | TRBJ1-2 | TRBD1 | TRBV20-1 | CSALIRGTVYGYTF | TGCAGTGCCCTCATCAGGGGGACAGTCTATGGCTACACCTTC
. | TRBJ2-7 | TRBD2 | TRBV6-4 | CASRTSGSQKPLSYEQYF | TGTGCCAGCAGGACTAGCGGGAGCCAGAAACCTCTCTCCTACGAGCAGTACTTC
few | TRBJ2-6 | . | TRBV12-3/TRBV12-4 | CASSFRPRVVAGANVLTF | TGTGCCAGCAGTTTTCGGCCCCGGGTTGTAGCTGGGGCCAACGTCCTGACTTTC
. | TRBJ2-7 | . | TRBV7-6 | CASSFATVGLSYEQYF | TGTGCCAGCAGTTTTGCGACAGTAGGGCTATCCTACGAGCAGTACTTC